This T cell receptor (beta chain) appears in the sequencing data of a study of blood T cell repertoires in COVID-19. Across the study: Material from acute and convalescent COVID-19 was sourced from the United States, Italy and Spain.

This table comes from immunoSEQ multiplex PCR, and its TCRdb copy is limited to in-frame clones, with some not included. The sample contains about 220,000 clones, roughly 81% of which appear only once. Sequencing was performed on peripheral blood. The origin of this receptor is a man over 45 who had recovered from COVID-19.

This chain's CDR3 is CASSLRPGQRHSGANVLTF. The DNA for the CDR3 is TGCGCCAGCAGCTTGAGACCGGGACAGCGACACTCTGGGGCCAACGTCCTGACTTTC. The chain couples TRBV5-1 to TRBJ2-6, with 7 positions matching TRBD1. Unmatched junction bases numbered 10, after V lost 1 base and J lost 0 bases. This CDR3 region has 19 residues. Per the germline V gene, CDR1 is SGHRS and CDR2 is YFSETQ. Using reference TRBV5-1 and TRBJ2-6 for the parts outside the CDR3, the full variable domain is KAGVTQTPRYLIKTRGQQVTLSCSPISGHRSVSWYQQTPGQGLQFLFEYFSETQRNKGNFPGRFSGRQFSNSRSEMNVSTLELGDSALYLCASSLRPGQRHSGANVLTFGAGSRLTVL.